This T cell receptor beta chain emerged from a study of shared clonotypes between healthy human individuals. Remarks on this clone: Its target is unknown.

In the authors' workflow: Junction-only immunoSEQ sequences carried no quality scores, so filtering differed. Libraries were prepared by immunoSEQ multiplex PCR; TCRdb keeps only in-frame clonotypes and omits some of them. V, J and clone size were drawn from that table, and D and trimming were deduced from the DNA. The sample includes roughly 500,000 clones, 81% seen only once; the top ten take about 12%. Notes on the study in general: With few donors, the genetic and exposure-history diversity represented was limited.

The TCR comes from a woman aged 40 to 49 in good health. Some clones in this sample may be carry-over from other donors' samples. The sample consisted of PBMCs.

CDR3 nucleotides: TGTGCCAGCAGCCGCGGGACTAGCCCCTACGAGCAGTACTTC. Encoded protein: CASSRGTSPYEQYF. This chain joins TRBV9 and TRBJ2-7; TRBD2 aligns across 9 bases. Germline CDR1 SGDLS, CDR2 YYNGEE. V lost 4 bases, J lost 2 bases, and 4 bases stayed unmatched. The CDR3 sequence is 14 residues long.